This T cell receptor beta chain is drawn from a study of shared clonotypes between healthy human individuals. The CDR3 length is 14 residues. Losses at the gene ends were 8 bases for V and 5 bases for J; bases not matched to a gene: 4. Germline-derived CDR1 and CDR2 are MNHNY and SVGAGI (reference sequence). A single count supports this clone. Its antigen is unknown. Regarding the study as a whole: Only a few donors were included, so the genetic and exposure-history diversity represented was limited.

The material for each subset, its genomic DNA, was split evenly across several immunoSEQ plates. Authors' data handling: Junction-only sequences produced by ImmunoSEQ had no quality scores, so filtering differed. Clones were sequenced by immunoSEQ multiplex PCR, and TCRdb holds only the in-frame ones, with some missing. Clone size and V and J calls were adopted from that table, with D and trimming inferred from the DNA. The sample shows fewer than 3 million clones, under 95% of them seen only once. This chain links TRBV6-6 with TRBJ1-6; 9 bases match TRBD1. The sequenced sample consisted of naive CD4+ T cells from PBMCs. The subset here: CD45RA+ positively selected. This receptor was obtained from a man aged 18 to 30 in good health. Some clones in this sample may be carry-over from other donors' samples. The CDR3 sequence is CASLRDRDNSPLHF. CDR3 in DNA: TGTGCCAGCTTACGGGACAGGGATAATTCACCCCTCCACTTT.